These T cell receptor beta chains were read from a single sample in a study of T cells in tuberculosis. Only in-frame clones appear in the TCRdb table, and some are missing; sequencing was by immunoSEQ multiplex PCR. The sample lists some 41,000 clones, 90% to 95% occurring once. The sample consisted of PBMCs. Receptors originate from a donor aged 10 to 29 with latent tuberculosis or without tuberculosis infection. Some clones in this sample may be carry-over from other donors' samples. Each CDR3 is given with its conserved first and last residue. The D gene is left open where the match is weak. Some rows have no size entry. The others give once, few or many, or a class for an expanded clone.

v_gene	d_gene	abundance	j_gene	CDR3nt	CDR3aa
TRBV27	.	.	TRBJ1-6	TGTGCCAGCAGTTTAGTTTATTTGGCTCCTTCACCCCTCCACTTT	CASSLVYLAPSPLHF
TRBV28	.	.	TRBJ1-1	TGTGCCAGCAGTCACCCCCACAGGGACCAGAACACTGAAGCTTTCTTT	CASSHPHRDQNTEAFF
TRBV6-6	TRBD1	.	TRBJ1-1	TGTGCCAGCAGTTACCTCGACAGGGTTGGGGAAGCTTTCTTT	CASSYLDRVGEAFF
TRBV10-3	.	once	TRBJ1-3	TGTGCCATCAGTGAGTCGGTGGAGACAGCTGGAAACACCATATATTTT	CAISESVETAGNTIYF
TRBV2	.	.	TRBJ2-3	TGTGCCAGCAGGGAAGGACAGCACACAGATACGCAGTATTTT	CASREGQHTDTQYF
TRBV25-1	TRBD1	.	TRBJ1-1	TGTGCCAGCGGACCGGACAGGGGAGCTTTCTTT	CASGPDRGAFF
TRBV11-2	.	.	TRBJ1-5	TGTGCCAGCAGCTTAGTTCAGGGTGTGGGCAGTCAGCCCCAGCATTTT	CASSLVQGVGSQPQHF
TRBV19	TRBD1	.	TRBJ1-1	TGTGCCAGTAGTGAAGAACAGGGGGCGAGTGGGTACACTGAAGCTTTCTTT	CASSEEQGASGYTEAFF
TRBV30	.	.	TRBJ2-1	TGTGCCTGGAGTACGGGAGTTTCTTACAATGAGCAGTTCTTC	CAWSTGVSYNEQFF
TRBV4-3	TRBD1	.	TRBJ1-1	TGCGCCAGCAGCCAAGAGGAGGCCGGACAGGGGGACGGTACTGAAGCTTTCTTT	CASSQEEAGQGDGTEAFF
TRBV9	.	.	TRBJ2-3	TGTGCCAGCAGCGTAGATGAGAATAGACGGGCAGATACGCAGTATTTT	CASSVDENRRADTQYF
TRBV5-1	TRBD1	.	TRBJ2-7	TGCGCCAGCAGCCCAGAGGACAGGGAATCCGACGAGCAGTACTTC	CASSPEDRESDEQYF
TRBV27	.	once	TRBJ1-5	TGTGCCAGCAGCAGCGCAGGGATCCAGCCCCAGCATTTT	CASSSAGIQPQHF
TRBV14	.	once	TRBJ1-1	TGTGCCAGCAGCCAAACAGTGAACACTGAAGCTTTCTTT	CASSQTVNTEAFF
TRBV19	.	once	TRBJ2-3	TGTGCCAGTAGTAATCCGTGGCAGGGCGGCTCAGATACGCAGTATTTT	CASSNPWQGGSDTQYF
TRBV28	TRBD1	.	TRBJ1-6	TGTGCCAGCAGTCAACAGGACAGGGAAGATTCACCCCTCCACTTT	CASSQQDREDSPLHF
TRBV6-6	TRBD1	.	TRBJ2-2	TGTGCCAGCAGCGGACAGGGAGGCACCGGGGAGCTGTTTTTT	CASSGQGGTGELFF
TRBV7-2	TRBD1	once	TRBJ1-1	TGTGCCAGCAGCTGGACAGGGGAGACTGAAGCTTTCTTT	CASSWTGETEAFF
TRBV18	.	.	TRBJ1-2	TGTGCCAGCTCACCACCGGGCAGGGATAACTATGGCTACACCTTC	CASSPPGRDNYGYTF
TRBV15	.	.	TRBJ2-1	TGTGCCACCAGCAGAACCCGACGGACAGCTTCCAATGAGCAGTTCTTC	CATSRTRRTASNEQFF
TRBV2	.	.	TRBJ1-6	TGTGCCAGCAGACAGGCCTATAATTCACCCCTCCACTTT	CASRQAYNSPLHF
TRBV25-1	.	.	TRBJ2-3	TGTGCCAGCCAGTCATCAGGAACTAGCACAGATACGCAGTATTTT	CASQSSGTSTDTQYF
TRBV5-5	.	.	TRBJ1-2	TGTGCCAGCAGCTTGACTCGAAGGGGTCCGCTTCTCCTATATGGCTACACCTTC	CASSLTRRGPLLLYGYTF
TRBV28	TRBD1	.	TRBJ1-3	TGTGCCAGCAGTTTACAGGGGGCGGGCGGAAACACCATATATTTT	CASSLQGAGGNTIYF
TRBV19	TRBD1	.	TRBJ1-3	TGTGCCAGTAGTATAGGAGGGGGCAATGGAAACACCATATATTTT	CASSIGGGNGNTIYF
TRBV5-1	.	.	TRBJ2-7	TGCGCCAGCAGGCAATCCTCAGCCTACGAGCAGTACTTC	CASRQSSAYEQYF
TRBV15	.	large	TRBJ1-5	TGTGCCACCAGCAGAGCAGGTCTATTTAGCAATCAGCCCCAGCATTTT	CATSRAGLFSNQPQHF
TRBV7-3	.	.	TRBJ2-2	TGTGCCAGCAGCCGAGGTGGCAGCGTCATCGGGGAGCTGTTTTTT	CASSRGGSVIGELFF
TRBV10-1	.	.	TRBJ2-3	TGCGCCAGCAGTGAGTCCGGACAGAGGACAGATACGCAGTATTTT	CASSESGQRTDTQYF
TRBV10-1	TRBD1	.	TRBJ1-1	TGCGCCAGCAGTGTAGGACAGGGCATTACTGAAGCTTTCTTT	CASSVGQGITEAFF
TRBV19	.	once	TRBJ2-6	TGTGCCAGTAGTATCGTAGACAAGGTATACTCTGGGGCCAACGTCCTGACTTTC	CASSIVDKVYSGANVLTF
TRBV5-1	.	.	TRBJ1-1	TGCGCCAGCAGCTTACAGGGAACGAACACTGAAGCTTTCTTT	CASSLQGTNTEAFF
TRBV10-3	.	.	TRBJ2-3	TGTGCCATCAGTGATACTAGCCGGGCGGGTGGAGATACGCAGTATTTT	CAISDTSRAGGDTQYF
TRBV11-2	TRBD1	.	TRBJ2-5	TGTGCCAGCAGCTTGGACAGGGGAGAGACCCAGTACTTC	CASSLDRGETQYF
TRBV27	.	.	TRBJ1-1	TGTGCCAGCAGTTTATCAGGGAGGGGGAACACTGAAGCTTTCTTT	CASSLSGRGNTEAFF
TRBV9	.	.	TRBJ2-4	TGTGCCAGCAGCGCGGGGGGCGGGGAAGCCAAAAACATTCAGTACTTC	CASSAGGGEAKNIQYF
TRBV6-1	TRBD1	.	TRBJ1-5	TGTGCCAGCATTTCGGGACAGGTTGATCAGCCCCAGCATTTT	CASISGQVDQPQHF
TRBV4-3	.	.	TRBJ2-7	TGCGCCAGCAGCCAAGATACTTTTGGGCTTTCCTACGAGCAGTACTTC	CASSQDTFGLSYEQYF
TRBV19	.	.	TRBJ2-1	TGTGCCAGTAGTATAGGGCCCTCGTACAATGAGCAGTTCTTC	CASSIGPSYNEQFF
TRBV5-6	.	.	TRBJ1-1	TGTGCCAGCAGCTTGTTTGGGGGACTGTTCACTGAAGCTTTCTTT	CASSLFGGLFTEAFF
TRBV11-2	.	once	TRBJ1-2	TGTGCCAGCAGCTTAGTAGGCACGGGATTCTATGGCTACACCTTC	CASSLVGTGFYGYTF
TRBV2	TRBD1	.	TRBJ2-1	TGTGCCAGCAGTGTTTCCCGGGACAGATACAATGAGCAGTTCTTC	CASSVSRDRYNEQFF
TRBV4-3	.	.	TRBJ2-3	TGCGCCAGCAGCCAAGGGTGGAGGGATTCTAGCACAGATACGCAGTATTTT	CASSQGWRDSSTDTQYF
TRBV28	.	.	TRBJ1-4	TGTGCCAGCAGTCTCCCACAGGGCAGTGAAAAACTGTTTTTT	CASSLPQGSEKLFF
TRBV14	.	.	TRBJ1-1	TGTGCCAGCAGCCAAGAATTTCTCGGGGAAGCTTTCTTT	CASSQEFLGEAFF
TRBV5-4	.	.	TRBJ1-2	TGTGCCAGCAGCTTGGAAGAGAGAAACTATGGCTACACCTTC	CASSLEERNYGYTF
TRBV7-2	.	.	TRBJ1-1	TGTGCCAGCAGCTTAGGGAGTTTTGGCACTGAAGCTTTCTTT	CASSLGSFGTEAFF
TRBV7-2	.	.	TRBJ1-2	TGTGCCAGCAGCTTAGCGCCTAGTAACTATGGCTACACCTTC	CASSLAPSNYGYTF
TRBV19	.	.	TRBJ1-1	TGTGCCAGTAGCTTATCGAACACTGAAGCTTTCTTT	CASSLSNTEAFF
TRBV4-1	TRBD1	.	TRBJ1-2	TGCGCCAGCTCAGACCAGGGGGCAAGGGGGTATGGCTACACCTTC	CASSDQGARGYGYTF
TRBV11-2	.	once	TRBJ1-5	TGTGCCAGCAGCTTAGTGGCGGGGGCCCAGCATTTT	CASSLVAGAQHF
TRBV4-2	.	.	TRBJ2-1	TGTGCCAGCAGCCAACACCTCCAAACAGGGCTGGGCTACAATGAGCAGTTCTTC	CASSQHLQTGLGYNEQFF
TRBV19	.	.	TRBJ1-1	TGTGCCAGTAGTATTGGGGGAGGGACTGAAGCTTTCTTT	CASSIGGGTEAFF
TRBV19	.	.	TRBJ1-6	TGTGCCAGTAGACAGGGCTATAATTCACCCCTCCACTTT	CASRQGYNSPLHF